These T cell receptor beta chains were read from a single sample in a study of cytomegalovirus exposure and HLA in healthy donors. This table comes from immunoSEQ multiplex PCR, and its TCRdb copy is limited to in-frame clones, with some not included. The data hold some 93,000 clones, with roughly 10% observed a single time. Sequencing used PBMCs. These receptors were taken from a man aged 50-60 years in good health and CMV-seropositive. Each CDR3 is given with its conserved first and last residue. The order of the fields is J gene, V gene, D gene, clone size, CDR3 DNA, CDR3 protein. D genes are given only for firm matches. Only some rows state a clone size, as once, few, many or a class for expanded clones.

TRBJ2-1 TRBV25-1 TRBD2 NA TGTGCCAGCAGTGGGCTGACTAGCGGGAGAGGGAATGAGCAGTTCTTC CASSGLTSGRGNEQFF
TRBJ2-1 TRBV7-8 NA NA TGTGCCAGCAGCAGAAGACAGGCGAGCTCCTACAATGAGCAGTTCTTC CASSRRQASSYNEQFF
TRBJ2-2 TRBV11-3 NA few TGTGCCAGCAGCTTAGCAACTCGCCAGGGCAACACCGGGGAGCTGTTTTTT CASSLATRQGNTGELFF
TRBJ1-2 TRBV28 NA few TGTGCCAGCAGCACCACGCGGGGGGCTCACTATGGCTACACCTTC CASSTTRGAHYGYTF
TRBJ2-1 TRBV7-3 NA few TGTGCCAGCAGTCCCGTGGGGGCTGAGCAGTTCTTC CASSPVGAEQFF
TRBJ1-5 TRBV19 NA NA TGTGCCAGTAGTATACAGGCACACGGTCAGCCCCAGCATTTT CASSIQAHGQPQHF
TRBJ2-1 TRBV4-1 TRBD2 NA TGCGCCAGCAGCCAAATAGGGGGACTAGCGGGAGTGAATGAGCAGTTCTTC CASSQIGGLAGVNEQFF
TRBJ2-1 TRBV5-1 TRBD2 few TGCGCCAGCAGCCGGACTAGCGGGAGTTTCAATGAGCAGTTCTTC CASSRTSGSFNEQFF
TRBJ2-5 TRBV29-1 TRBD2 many TGCAGCGTTTCAAGGACTAGCGGAAGGGAAGAGACCCAGTACTTC CSVSRTSGREETQYF
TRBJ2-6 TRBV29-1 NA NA TGCAGCGTGGGGCGGGAAGGGTCTGGGGCCAACGTCCTGACTTTC CSVGREGSGANVLTF
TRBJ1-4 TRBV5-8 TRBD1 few TGTGCCAGCGTGACCCCCCGGGACAGGGGCGAAAAACTGTTTTTT CASVTPRDRGEKLFF
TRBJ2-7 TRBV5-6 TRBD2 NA TGTGCCAGCAGCCCCTTAGCGGGAGGCTACGAGCAGTACTTC CASSPLAGGYEQYF
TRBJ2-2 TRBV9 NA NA TGTGCCAGCAGCGGGTCTAGATTAAGCACCGGGGAGCTGTTTTTT CASSGSRLSTGELFF
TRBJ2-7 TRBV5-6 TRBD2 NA TGTGCCAGCAGCTTGAACGGGAGGGCCACCCTCTACGAGCAGTACTTC CASSLNGRATLYEQYF
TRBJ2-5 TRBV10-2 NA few TGCGCCAGCAGCCGCCAAGAGACCCAGTACTTC CASSRQETQYF
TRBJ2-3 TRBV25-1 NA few TGTGCCAGCAGCCGAAACCTGGGGCGCACAGATACGCAGTATTTT CASSRNLGRTDTQYF
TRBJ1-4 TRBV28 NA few TGTGCCAGCAGTTTTCAGGGAGGACGGGAAAAACTGTTTTTT CASSFQGGREKLFF
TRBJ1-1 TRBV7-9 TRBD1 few TGTGCCAGCAGCGTGACAGGGGATGATGAAGCTTTCTTT CASSVTGDDEAFF
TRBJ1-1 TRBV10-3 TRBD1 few TGTGCCATCAGTGTTCGGACAGGGGGCGCGAACACTGAAGCTTTCTTT CAISVRTGGANTEAFF
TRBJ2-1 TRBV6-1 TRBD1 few TGTGCCAGCAGGGACAGGGGGCTTTTTTACAATGAGCAGTTCTTC CASRDRGLFYNEQFF
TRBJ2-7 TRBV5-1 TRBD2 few TGCGCCAGCAGCTGGACTAGCGGGCCCTACGAGCAGTACTTC CASSWTSGPYEQYF
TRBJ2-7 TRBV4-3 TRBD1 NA TGCGCCAGCAGCCAGGGGGACAGCCCCTACGAGCAGTACTTC CASSQGDSPYEQYF
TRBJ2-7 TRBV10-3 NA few TGTGCCATCAGTGGTAGCGGCACCTACGAGCAGTACTTC CAISGSGTYEQYF
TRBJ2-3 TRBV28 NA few TGTGCCAGCAGTTTCGACGGGACACGACCGTTACCGGATACGCAGTATTTT CASSFDGTRPLPDTQYF
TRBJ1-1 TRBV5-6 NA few TGTGCCAGCAGCTTTTCCTCGAACACTGAAGCTTTCTTT CASSFSSNTEAFF
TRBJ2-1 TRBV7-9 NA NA TGTGCCAGCAGCTTAGTCGAGACAGGTTACAATGAGCAGTTCTTC CASSLVETGYNEQFF
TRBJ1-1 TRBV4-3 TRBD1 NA TGCGCCAGCAGCCTCCTTCAGGGGGCGAACACTGAAGCTTTCTTT CASSLLQGANTEAFF
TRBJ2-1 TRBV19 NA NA TGTGCCAGTAGTATCCTCCTGACTAGTGGGGCCTCCAATGAGCAGTTCTTC CASSILLTSGASNEQFF
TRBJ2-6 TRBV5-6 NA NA TGTGCCAGCAGCTTGGTTGGAGGAGAGAGCTCTGGGGCCAACGTCCTGACTTTC CASSLVGGESSGANVLTF
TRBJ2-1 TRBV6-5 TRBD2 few TGTGCCAGCAGTTATGGGCTAGCGGGAGGTATGAAGAAGTTCTTC CASSYGLAGGMKKFF
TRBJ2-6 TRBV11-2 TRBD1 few TGTGCCAGCAGCTTAGCGGGGACAGGGGTAGGGGCCAACGTCCTGACTTTC CASSLAGTGVGANVLTF
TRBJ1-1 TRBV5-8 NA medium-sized TGTGCCAGCAGCTTGGGCGGGAACACTGAAGCTTTCTTT CASSLGGNTEAFF
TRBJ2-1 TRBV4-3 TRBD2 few TGCGCCAGCAGCCAAGAGGGTAGCGGGAAGCATGAGCAGTTCTTC CASSQEGSGKHEQFF
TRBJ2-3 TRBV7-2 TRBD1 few TGTGCCAGCAGCTTAGGGGGACAGACTAGCACAGATACGCAGTATTTT CASSLGGQTSTDTQYF
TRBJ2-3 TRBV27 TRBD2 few TGTGCCAGCTCCCGGCTAGCGGAGACCACAGATACGCAGTATTTT CASSRLAETTDTQYF
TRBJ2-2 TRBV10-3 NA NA TGTGCCATCGCCCCGCTAGGGAACACCGGGGAGCTGTTTTTT CAIAPLGNTGELFF
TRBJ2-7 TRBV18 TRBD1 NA TGTGCCAGCTCGCCGAAACCGGGACAGGGCTACGAGCAGTACTTC CASSPKPGQGYEQYF
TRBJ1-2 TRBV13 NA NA TGTGCCAGCAGCTTAACAAACTATGGCTACACCTTC CASSLTNYGYTF